This T cell receptor beta chain was sequenced in a study of regulatory T cells in long-lasting Graves disease. This clonotype was picked up many times. Its matching antigen is unknown. Researchers made TCR beta libraries by using iRepertoire HTBI primers and running Arm-PCR on CDR3 regions. TCRdb ran MiXCR on the multiplex PCR reads and lists one entry per CDR3 protein. Of under 300,000 distinct CDR3 sequences in the sample, 15% to 20% were seen once. The time point here: newly diagnosed GD, antithyroid drugs for less than 3 months. RNA isolated from PBMCs was used to make the TCR library. J was trimmed by 7 bases and V by 4 bases; bases with no gene match: 4. Germline CDR1 reads SGHTA; CDR2 reads FQGNSA. CDR3 size: 15 residues. Study observations and caveats: Less diverse TCR repertoires were seen in persistent Graves' patients than in newly diagnosed ones.

In addition, the sample was reused for a study of T cells in Graves' hyperthyroidism and ophthalmopathy.

This rearrangement joins TRBV7-2 to TRBJ1-6; TRBD1 matches at 10 bases. The receptor was derived from a woman in her twenties or thirties with Graves disease. The starting material was peripheral blood mononuclear cells (PBMCs), obtained at new diagnosis, from a patient treated with antithyroid drugs. CDR3 bases: TGTGCCAGCAGCTCACCGGGACAGGGGAATTCACCCCTCCACTTT. This encodes CASSSPGQGNSPLHF.